The rows below give T cell receptor beta chains drawn from one sample of a study of cytotoxic CD8 clonotypes in ibrutinib-treated CLL. Only in-frame clones appear in the TCRdb table, and some are missing; sequencing was by immunoSEQ multiplex PCR. The table has some 130,000 clones, roughly 88% seen once. Sequences were derived from PBMCs, sampled after 24 months of ibrutinib treatment. The receptors were sampled from a human donor with chronic lymphocytic leukemia. The CDR3 runs from the conserved cysteine through the conserved F or W. The D gene is left open where the match is weak. For some rows the clone size is stated as once, few or many, or as a class when expanded; others skip it.

d_call j_call v_call clone_size cdr3_aa cdr3_nt
TRBD1 TRBJ2-7 TRBV7-7 - CASSHDRDRFYEQYF TGTGCCAGCAGCCACGACCGGGACAGATTCTACGAGCAGTACTTC
- TRBJ1-2 TRBV2 few CASSGGNGYTF TGTGCCAGCAGTGGAGGGAATGGCTACACCTTC
- TRBJ2-5 TRBV7-9 - CASSLAGMETQYF TGTGCCAGCAGCTTAGCGGGGATGGAGACCCAGTACTTC
- TRBJ2-1 TRBV7-9 - CASKDSYNNEQFF TGTGCCAGTAAGGACTCCTACAACAATGAGCAGTTCTTC
TRBD1 TRBJ2-1 TRBV7-2 once CASSLSRWTGRNEQFF TGTGCCAGCAGCTTATCTCGATGGACAGGGCGCAATGAGCAGTTCTTC
- TRBJ2-7 TRBV7-9 - CASSSPSRGSGEQYF TGTGCCAGCAGCTCCCCCTCGCGGGGTTCTGGCGAGCAGTACTTC
- TRBJ2-7 TRBV20-1 few CSAPAGGEQYF TGCAGTGCTCCAGCCGGCGGCGAGCAGTACTTC
TRBD2 TRBJ2-1 TRBV9 - CASSVTGTSDNEQFF TGTGCCAGCAGCGTCACCGGGACTAGCGATAATGAGCAGTTCTTC
- TRBJ1-1 TRBV11-2 once CASSRAGGARNTEAFF TGTGCCAGCAGCCGGGCGGGGGGCGCACGGAACACTGAAGCTTTCTTT
TRBD1 TRBJ1-2 TRBV7-2 - CASNPTGGAPYGYTF TGTGCCAGCAACCCGACAGGGGGCGCCCCCTATGGCTACACCTTC
TRBD1 TRBJ1-2 TRBV7-2 - CASRGQGALYGYTF TGTGCCAGCAGGGGACAGGGGGCTCTATATGGCTACACCTTC
- TRBJ2-2 TRBV7-2 few CASTLGAANTGELFF TGTGCCAGCACCCTTGGGGCGGCGAACACCGGGGAGCTGTTTTTT
- TRBJ1-1 TRBV7-2 - CASSLGTTGTGITEAFF TGTGCCAGCAGCTTAGGCACCACCGGGACGGGGATCACTGAAGCTTTCTTT
TRBD2 TRBJ2-4 TRBV5-1 - CASSPRVGGDIQYF TGCGCCAGCAGCCCCCGGGTCGGGGGGGACATTCAGTACTTC
TRBD1 TRBJ1-2 TRBV5-8 few CASSSQGAGYTF TGTGCCAGCAGCTCACAGGGGGCAGGCTACACCTTC
TRBD2 TRBJ2-1 TRBV2 - CASSRGAGASYNEQFF TGTGCCAGCAGTAGGGGAGCGGGAGCTTCCTACAATGAGCAGTTCTTC
- TRBJ2-2 TRBV27 - CASSYRGRPEGGELFF TGTGCCAGCAGTTATCGGGGCCGGCCGGAAGGTGGGGAGCTGTTTTTT
- TRBJ2-7 TRBV4-2 - CASSQGVHRWYF TGTGCCAGCAGCCAAGGGGTTCACAGGTGGTACTTC
TRBD1 TRBJ1-5 TRBV7-8 - CASSRGTDSNQPQHF TGTGCCAGCAGCCGGGGGACAGATAGCAATCAGCCCCAGCATTTT
- TRBJ1-2 TRBV27 - CASSFRRASLGYTF TGTGCCAGCAGTTTTAGGAGGGCCTCTTTGGGCTACACCTTC
TRBD1 TRBJ1-4 TRBV5-1 - CASKGLGQGSREKLFF TGCGCCAGCAAGGGGCTCGGACAGGGGTCGCGAGAAAAACTGTTTTTT
- TRBJ1-1 TRBV28 - CASSLGGQGNTEAFF TGTGCCAGCAGTCTCGGGGGGCAGGGTAACACTGAAGCTTTCTTT
- TRBJ2-7 TRBV18 - CASSGGTASSYEQYF TGTGCCAGCTCCGGAGGGACAGCCAGCTCCTACGAGCAGTACTTC
TRBD2 TRBJ2-5 TRBV11-3 - CASSLGGLAGKETQYF TGTGCCAGCAGCTTAGGGGGACTAGCGGGAAAAGAGACCCAGTACTTC
TRBD1 TRBJ2-3 TRBV14 few CASSTSDRVSPSTDTQYF TGTGCCAGCAGCACCTCCGACAGGGTATCACCTAGCACAGATACGCAGTATTTT
TRBD2 TRBJ2-7 TRBV27 - CASSPGLAVYEQYF TGTGCCAGCAGTCCTGGACTAGCAGTCTACGAGCAGTACTTC
- TRBJ1-4 TRBV28 - CASSWSATNEKLFF TGTGCCAGCAGTTGGAGTGCAACTAATGAAAAACTGTTTTTT
TRBD2 TRBJ2-7 TRBV6-5 once CASSYSLAGSGYEQYF TGTGCCAGCAGTTACTCACTAGCGGGGTCAGGCTACGAGCAGTACTTC
- TRBJ1-6 TRBV11-1 - CASSSQTFSPLHF TGTGCCAGCAGCTCGCAGACATTTTCACCCCTCCACTTT
- TRBJ1-2 TRBV4-3 - CASSPGTVYGYTF TGCGCCAGCAGCCCTGGGACGGTCTATGGCTACACCTTC
- TRBJ1-6 TRBV10-1 few CASRRGESPLHF TGCGCCAGCAGGAGGGGGGAATCACCCCTCCACTTT
- TRBJ1-4 TRBV19 - CASHGGPNEKLFF TGTGCCAGTCACGGGGGTCCCAATGAAAAACTGTTTTTT
- TRBJ1-1 TRBV11-1 few CASSLTAKDTEAFF TGTGCCAGCAGCTTAACGGCGAAGGACACTGAAGCTTTCTTT
- TRBJ1-5 TRBV7-8 once CASSLVGGSNQPQHF TGTGCCAGCAGCTTAGTGGGAGGAAGCAATCAGCCCCAGCATTTT
- TRBJ2-3 TRBV7-2 - CASSAVAGDTQYF TGTGCCAGCAGCGCGGTCGCGGGGGATACGCAGTATTTT
- TRBJ2-4 TRBV19 few CASSTGDIAKNIQYF TGTGCCAGTAGTACCGGGGATATAGCCAAAAACATTCAGTACTTC